Given below is one TCR beta chain in context. The target antigen is unknown. This entry belongs to a study of cytomegalovirus exposure and HLA in healthy donors. General observations from the study: The study labeled approximately 150 TCR beta chains cytomegalovirus-associated. CMV serostatus was the only recorded immune exposure for donors.

Germline V CDR1 and CDR2: MNHNY, SVGAGI (reference sequence). The germline V and J ends were trimmed by 5 bases and 0 bases, with 8 bases remaining between them. The CDR3 is 13 amino acids. The PCR made use of 60 Vbeta and 13 Jbeta primers. Repertoires were generated with immunoSEQ multiplex PCR, while TCRdb's copy carries only in-frame clones and drops some. The sample carries tens of thousands of clones, roughly 76% recorded once. The sequencing sample was made of PBMCs. The source is a male donor in good health and CMV-seronegative. The chain couples TRBV6-6 to TRBJ2-7, with a possible D match to TRBD1 (5 bases). In nucleotides, the CDR3 is TGTGCCAGCAGTCTGACAGTCTCCTACGAGCAGTACTTC. This gives the protein CASSLTVSYEQYF.